The sequence of this T cell receptor beta chain was determined in a study of response to subunit inactivated influenza vaccine. Study-wide points: There was a suggestion from the authors that each seasonal influenza vaccination recruits few new T cells.

From the RT-PCR reads, TCRdb called clonotypes with MiXCR, one entry per CDR3 protein. The repertoire holds more than 400,000 distinct CDR3 sequences, with approximately 11% as singletons. The table lists this clonotype with many counts. The antigen remains undetermined. The CDR3 extends over 15 amino acids. V lost 0 bases and J lost 0, with 9 bases in between. Per germline, CDR1 SGHDT and CDR2 YYEEEE. V is TRBV5-6 and J is TRBJ1-1; the D is unclear. The specimen was PBMCs from blood, collected about 6 weeks after vaccination. The receptor comes from a man between 50 and 59 years old who received an inactivated influenza vaccine. The CDR3 loop is CASSLAPTMNTEAFF. The CDR3, as DNA: TGTGCCAGCAGCTTGGCCCCTACTATGAACACTGAAGCTTTCTTT.